Shown below are 24 T cell receptor beta chains from a single sample sequenced in a study of beta chain features in type 1 diabetes. The whole isolated RNA underwent reverse transcription, so sequencing captured expressed TCRB transcripts. Some clones are missing from TCRdb's copy, which holds only in-frame ones; the method was immunoSEQ multiplex PCR. The sample comprises roughly 450,000 clones, around 14% of which are singletons, and roughly 0.036% rests with the top ten. The sequencing input was naive CD4+ T cells from blood. These receptors were obtained from a young man in good health.

This clone was picked up a small number of times. The rearrangement joins TRBV30 to TRBJ1-1; D unclear. V dropped 0 bases and J dropped 6 bases, with 11 bases sitting between them. The germline V gene has CDR1 GTSNPN and CDR2 SVGIG (reference sequence). The CDR3 is made up of 13 amino acids. CDR3 in amino acids: CAWSVGGVSEAFF. CDR3 bases: TGTGCCTGGAGTGTAGGAGGTGTGTCTGAAGCTTTCTTT.

The chain links TRBV30 to TRBJ1-1, with 9 positions matching TRBD1. There are 12 residues in the CDR3. CDR1 is GTSNPN and CDR2 is SVGIG in the germline V gene (reference sequence). The J segment lost 5 bases and the V segment lost 5 bases, leaving 3 bases of the junction unmatched. The DNA for the CDR3 is TGTGCCTGGGCGGACAGGGGAACTGAAGCTTTCTTT. Translation: CAWADRGTEAFF. Full variable domain (rest looked up from reference TRBV30 and TRBJ1-1): SQTIHQWPATLVQPVGSPLSLECTVEGTSNPNLYWYRQAAGRGLQLLFYSVGIGQISSEVPQNLSASRPQDRQFILSSKKLLLSDSGFYLCAWADRGTEAFFGQGTRLTVV.

This chain connects TRBV18 to TRBJ2-6, with 7 bases identical to TRBD1. The CDR3 length is 17 residues. The V gene's germline CDR1 is KGHSH and CDR2 LQKENI. V lost 3 bases to trimming and J lost 0 bases; unmatched junction nucleotides: 5. As DNA, the CDR3 is TGTGCCAGCTCACCGCTGGGACAGAGCTCTGGGGCCAACGTCCTGACTTTC. Protein product: CASSPLGQSSGANVLTF.

In DNA, the CDR3 is TGTGCCAGCAGCTACGGAAGGACTAGCCTCAATGAGCAGTTCTTC. The encoded protein is CASSYGRTSLNEQFF. The J gene is TRBJ2-1, the V gene TRBV11-3; 8 positions match TRBD2. V lost 4 bases to trimming and J lost 6 bases; unmatched junction nucleotides: 8. The CDR3 is 15 amino acids. Germline values: CDR1 SGHNT, CDR2 YENEEA.

This clone was counted between two and nine times. The V call is TRBV10-3, the J call TRBJ1-5; the D gene is possibly TRBD1 (6 bases). V gave up 6 bases and J gave up 0 bases, with 9 bases separating them. Per the germline V gene, CDR1 is ENHRY and CDR2 is SYGVKD. The CDR3 spans 14 residues. CDR3 nucleotides: TGTGCCATCAGAGGGGACACTAGCAATCAGCCCCAGCATTTT. It yields the protein CAIRGDTSNQPQHF.

V usage is TRBV14 and J usage is TRBJ2-3, with 8 bases that match TRBD2. Trimming at V came to 0 bases and at J to 3 bases, leaving 11 bases not matched to a gene. CDR3 length: 18 amino acids. Germline V CDR1 and CDR2: SGHDN, FVKESK. The CDR3 loop is CASSQDPGSGSITDTQYF. The CDR3, as DNA: TGTGCCAGCAGCCAAGACCCCGGAAGCGGGAGTATAACAGATACGCAGTATTTT.

The chain is built from TRBV7-9 and TRBJ2-1, with D perhaps given as TRBD1 or TRBD2 (5 bases each). CDR3 length: 15 amino acids. Trimming pared 2 bases from V and 4 bases from J, leaving 12 bases between. Germline assignment: CDR1 SEHNR and CDR2 FQNEAQ (reference sequence). CDR3 sequence: CASSLRRGLYNEQFF. The CDR3, as DNA: TGTGCCAGCAGCTTACGACGGGGCCTTTACAATGAGCAGTTCTTC.

CDR3 residues: CASSVGSSYNEQFF. The CDR3 coding sequence is TGTGCCAGCAGTGTGGGGAGCTCCTACAATGAGCAGTTCTTC. The V call is TRBV25-1, the J call TRBJ2-1; D is possibly TRBD2 (5 bases). Per the germline V gene, CDR1 is MGHDK and CDR2 is SYGVNS. The CDR3 has 14 amino acids. Trimming took off 4 bases at V and 0 bases at J, with 7 bases between the two ends.

The V call is TRBV2, the J call TRBJ2-7; 8 bases align to TRBD1. Germline V gives CDR1 SNHLY, CDR2 FYNNEI. CDR3 size: 13 residues. Trimming at V came to 11 bases and at J to 0 bases, leaving 6 bases not matched to a gene. This CDR3 reads CAGRDRSSYEQYF. CDR3 nucleotide sequence: TGTGCCGGCCGGGACAGGAGCTCCTACGAGCAGTACTTC.

This clone has only a few counts. The V and J genes are TRBV23-1 and TRBJ2-2, with D hard to call. TRBV23-1 counts as an open reading frame of uncertain function. The CDR3 consists of 17 residues. Trimming removed 11 bases from V and 7 bases from J, with 29 bases in between. CDR3 in amino acids: CAGPLRSVPQPGGELFF. The CDR3 DNA reads TGCGCCGGGCCCCTCCGGTCGGTCCCTCAACCTGGCGGGGAGCTGTTTTTT.

This chain connects TRBV2 to TRBJ2-1, with D maybe TRBD1 (6 bases). This CDR3 is 13 amino acids long. Germline CDR1 and CDR2: SNHLY and FYNNEI. The V end lost 7 bases, the J end lost 3 bases, and 10 bases lay between the germline ends. The CDR3 loop reads CASTLGGYNEQFF. CDR3 nucleotide sequence: TGTGCCAGCACCCTAGGGGGCTACAATGAGCAGTTCTTC.

The J gene is TRBJ2-5, the V gene TRBV30; either TRBD1 or TRBD2 may supply D (6 bases each). The germline V gene encodes CDR1 GTSNPN and CDR2 SVGIG (reference sequence). The CDR3 sequence is 15 residues long. V was trimmed by 2 bases and J by 2 bases, leaving 15 bases between them. The CDR3 DNA sequence: TGTGCCTGGAGTCATAAGGGGGGCAGTCAAGAGACCCAGTACTTC. This translates into CAWSHKGGSQETQYF.

The chain links TRBV6-9 to TRBJ2-7; no definite D call. Per germline, CDR1 MNHGY and CDR2 SVAAGI. V lost 6 bases and J 3 bases, leaving 12 bases between the germline ends. The CDR3 has 13 residues. This CDR3 is CASSPQIYYEQYV. The DNA for the CDR3 is TGTGCCAGCAGCCCACAGATCTACTACGAGCAGTACGTC.

In its sample, this clone was seen a few times. The gene calls are TRBV13 and TRBJ2-7, with 7 bases aligning to TRBD2. J gave up 2 bases and V 4 bases, and 8 bases lay outside the gene matches. Germline lookup yields CDR1 PRHDT and CDR2 FYEKMQ (reference sequence). The CDR3 sequence is 15 residues long. Here the CDR3 reads CASSSGLEGTYEQYF. The DNA for the CDR3 is TGTGCCAGCAGCTCAGGACTAGAAGGGACCTACGAGCAGTACTTC.

V is TRBV6-6 and J is TRBJ2-1; TRBD2 matches at 11 bases. This CDR3 is built from 15 residues. The germline gives CDR1 MNHNY, CDR2 SVGAGI (reference sequence). The V gene end was trimmed by 6 bases and the J gene end by 3 bases; junction bases not matched to a gene: 4. The CDR3 bases are TGTGCCAGCAGCTTACTAGCGGGAGACTACAATGAGCAGTTCTTC. Its translation is CASSLLAGDYNEQFF.

This clone was observed a few times. This chain joins TRBV30 and TRBJ1-5; no firm D call. The CDR3 consists of 13 residues. The germline V and J ends were trimmed by 0 bases and 0 bases, with 3 bases remaining between them. Germline V gene data show CDR1 as GTSNPN and CDR2 as SVGIG (reference sequence). The CDR3 DNA is TGTGCCTGGAGTGTCAATAGCAATCAGCCCCAGCATTTT. It translates to CAWSVNSNQPQHF. Drawing the rest from reference TRBV30 and TRBJ1-5, the complete variable domain is SQTIHQWPATLVQPVGSPLSLECTVEGTSNPNLYWYRQAAGRGLQLLFYSVGIGQISSEVPQNLSASRPQDRQFILSSKKLLLSDSGFYLCAWSVNSNQPQHFGDGTRLSIL.

This clone was found a few times. The rearrangement joins TRBV7-9 to TRBJ1-3; the match to TRBD1 covers 7 bases. This CDR3 has 14 residues. Per the germline V gene, CDR1 is SEHNR and CDR2 is FQNEAQ (reference sequence). V shed 5 bases and J 4 bases; nucleotides not matched to a gene: 5. The DNA for the CDR3 is TGTGCCAGCAGCAGAGGGGACAGCGGAAACACCATATATTTT. Encoded protein: CASSRGDSGNTIYF.

This clone was seen repeatedly, ten times or more. The chain employs TRBV14 and TRBJ2-1, with 7 bases lining up with TRBD2. V dropped 6 bases and J dropped 9; count of bases not matched to a gene: 8. CDR1 and CDR2 from the germline V gene are SGHDN and FVKESK. The CDR3 totals 13 residues. CDR3 loop: CASSPRLASEQFF. The CDR3 region has the DNA TGTGCCAGCAGTCCCCGACTAGCAAGTGAGCAGTTCTTC.

The V and J genes are TRBV25-1 and TRBJ1-2, with 11 bases fitting TRBD1. Germline loops: CDR1 MGHDK, CDR2 SYGVNS. The CDR3 runs 13 residues. Trimming cost V 4 bases and J 5 bases; bases outside gene matches: 0. Here the CDR3 DNA reads TGTGCCAGCAGTGGGGACAGGGGGTATGGCTACACCTTC. Translation: CASSGDRGYGYTF.

In DNA, the CDR3 is TGTGCCAGCAGCGTCGGGGCGCCCACGAACAATGAGCAGTTCTTC. This codes for CASSVGAPTNNEQFF. The chain links TRBV9 to TRBJ2-1; D possibly uses TRBD1 or TRBD2 (5 bases each). The CDR3 spans 15 residues. V was clipped by 2 bases and J by 5 bases, with 14 bases between them. Germline CDR1 SGDLS, CDR2 YYNGEE. Looking up the rest from reference TRBV9 and TRBJ2-1 gives the full variable domain: DSGVTQTPKHLITATGQRVTLRCSPRSGDLSVYWYQQSLDQGLQFLIQYYNGEERAKGNILERFSAQQFPDLHSELNLSSLELGDSALYFCASSVGAPTNNEQFFGPGTRLTVL.

The chain carries TRBV23-1 and TRBJ2-1, with D perhaps assigned TRBD1 or TRBD2 (6 bases each). TRBV23-1 is known as an ORF, though its function is uncertain. This CDR3 comprises 15 residues. Trimming pared 0 bases from V and 6 bases from J, leaving 12 bases between. CDR3 DNA sequence: TGCGCCAGCAGTCAATCAGGGGGGCATTTCAATGAGCAGTTCTTC. This translates into CASSQSGGHFNEQFF.

Worth noting for this clone: The identical CDR3 is also encoded by other nucleotide sequences in the sample. The chain joins TRBV20-1 to TRBJ1-1; no definite D call. V was trimmed by 2 bases and J by 4 bases, leaving 5 bases between them. Germline loops: CDR1 DFQATT, CDR2 SNEGSKA (reference sequence). This CDR3 has 11 residues. DNA of the CDR3: TGCAGTGCTAGACGGAGCACTGAAGCTTTCTTT. Its translation is CSARRSTEAFF.

CDR3 DNA sequence: TGCGCCAGCAGTCAACAGAGAGGACAGGGGCCCTACGAGCAGTACTTC. Translating gives CASSQQRGQGPYEQYF. The V and J genes are TRBV23-1 and TRBJ2-7; 9 bases align to TRBD1. TRBV23-1 is treated as an ORF (open reading frame) with a function not yet certain. The CDR3 consists of 16 residues. Unmatched junction bases numbered 7, after V lost 2 bases and J lost 2 bases.

This clone was counted only a few times. V gene TRBV21-1 combines with J gene TRBJ2-6; the table's D call of TRBD1 was not tested on the DNA. TRBV21-1 is noted as a pseudogene. CDR3 length: 19 amino acids. The CDR3 sequence is CASSKKWDMTPSGANVLTF. The CDR3 nucleotides read TGTGCCAGCAGCAAAAAGTGGGACATGACCCCCTCTGGGGCCAACGTCCTGACTTTC.